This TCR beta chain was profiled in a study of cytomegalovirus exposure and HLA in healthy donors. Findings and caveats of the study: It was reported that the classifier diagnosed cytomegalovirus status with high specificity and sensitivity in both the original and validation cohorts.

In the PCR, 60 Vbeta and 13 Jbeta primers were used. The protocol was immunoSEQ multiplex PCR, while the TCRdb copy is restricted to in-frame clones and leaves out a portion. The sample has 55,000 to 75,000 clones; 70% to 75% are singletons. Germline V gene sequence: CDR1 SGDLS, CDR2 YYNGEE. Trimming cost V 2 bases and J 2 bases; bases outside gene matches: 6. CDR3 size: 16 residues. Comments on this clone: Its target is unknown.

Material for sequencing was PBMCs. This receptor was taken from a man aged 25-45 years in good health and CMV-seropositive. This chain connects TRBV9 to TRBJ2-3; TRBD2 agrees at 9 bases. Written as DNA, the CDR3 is TGTGCCAGCAGCGTGGCAAGCGGGGGGTCCACAGATACGCAGTATTTT. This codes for CASSVASGGSTDTQYF.